Presented here are 26 T cell receptor beta chains from one specimen sequenced in a study of response to subunit inactivated influenza vaccine. MiXCR was run by TCRdb on the RT-PCR reads, yielding one entry per CDR3 protein. Of hundreds of thousands of distinct CDR3 sequences in the sample, around 14% are singletons; the top ten hold under 14%. The sequencing used PBMCs from blood, collected less than 13 days after vaccination. These receptors were taken from a man in his fifties or sixties who received an inactivated influenza vaccine.

V and J are TRBV6-5 and TRBJ2-3; the match to TRBD2 covers 9 bases. Germline V gene sequence: CDR1 MNHEY, CDR2 SVGAGI. V dropped 4 bases and J dropped 8; count of bases not matched to a gene: 10. The CDR3 is 15 residues long. The CDR3 coding sequence is TGTGCCAGCAGTTCGTCTAGCGGGGAATGGAGTACGCAGTATTTT. Protein product: CASSSSSGEWSTQYF.

The chain has TRBV18 and TRBJ2-7, with D perhaps being TRBD1 or TRBD2 (5 bases each). CDR3 length equals 13 residues. Germline CDR1 and CDR2: KGHSH and LQKENI. V lost 3 bases, J lost 5 bases, and 11 bases lay in between. In DNA form, the CDR3 reads TGTGCCAGCTCACCGGGACCTACGGACGAGCAGTACTTC. Translating gives CASSPGPTDEQYF. The entire variable domain, with the rest obtained from reference TRBV18 and TRBJ2-7, is as follows: NAGVMQNPRHLVRRRGQEARLRCSPMKGHSHVYWYRQLPEEGLKFMVYLQKENIIDESGMPKERFSAEFPKEGPSILRIQQVVRGDSAAYFCASSPGPTDEQYFGPGTRLTVT.

This clonotype was recorded many times. The J gene is TRBJ2-2, the V gene TRBV29-1; D call uncertain. Per germline, CDR1 SQVTM and CDR2 ANQGSEA. Trimming pared 6 bases from V and 0 bases from J, leaving 5 bases between. This CDR3 has 12 amino acids. In nucleotides, the CDR3 is TGCAGCGTCGGACCGAACACCGGGGAGCTGTTTTTT. As protein: CSVGPNTGELFF.

The rearrangement joins TRBV20-1 to TRBJ2-7, with a tentative D call TRBD1 (6 bases). The CDR3 is 12 residues long. From germline, CDR1 is DFQATT and CDR2 SNEGSKA (reference sequence). V was cut by 4 bases and J by 2 bases, with 9 bases left in between. DNA of the CDR3: TGCAGTGCTAATCAGGGGACCTACGAGCAGTACTTC. Translating gives CSANQGTYEQYF.

The gene calls are TRBV7-9 and TRBJ2-3, with TRBD2 matching over 11 bases. Trimming removed 6 bases from V and 3 bases from J; junction bases left unmatched: 5. Germline-derived CDR1 and CDR2 are SEHNR and FQNEAQ (reference sequence). This CDR3 is built from 15 residues. CDR3 nucleotide sequence: TGTGCCAGCAGTCCGACTAGCGGGAAAACAGATACGCAGTATTTT. Protein: CASSPTSGKTDTQYF.

This clonotype was recorded a few times. The J gene is TRBJ1-6, the V gene TRBV27; D is unresolved. CDR1 is MNHEY and CDR2 is SMNVEV in the germline V gene (reference sequence). The CDR3 is 15 residues long. V dropped 6 bases and J dropped 7 bases, with 16 bases sitting between them. The CDR3 nucleotides are TGTGCCAGCAGCTGGGGAGGAAATGGGAATTCACCCCTCCACTTT. As protein: CASSWGGNGNSPLHF.

This clonotype was recorded at least ten times. The CDR3 coding sequence is TGTGCCAGCAGTTACTCGGCACTAGCGGGCTACGAGCAGTACTTC. Its protein is CASSYSALAGYEQYF. The chain joins TRBV6-5 to TRBJ2-7; 9 bases fit TRBD2. Germline V gene data show CDR1 as MNHEY and CDR2 as SVGAGI. This CDR3 has 15 residues. The V gene end was trimmed by 0 bases and the J gene end by 3 bases; junction bases not matched to a gene: 3.

The chain has TRBV7-9 and TRBJ1-1; tentatively, D is TRBD1 (5 bases). The CDR3 sequence is 12 residues long. Per the germline V gene, CDR1 is SEHNR and CDR2 is FQNEAQ (reference sequence). The ends were cut back, 8 bases at V and 0 bases at J, with 7 bases in the middle. The CDR3 bases are TGTGCCAGCGGGGGAATGAACACTGAAGCTTTCTTT. Translating it yields CASGGMNTEAFF.

The chain is built from TRBV29-1 and TRBJ1-1; 7 bases are a match to TRBD1. V lost 1 base, J lost 4 bases, and 3 bases stayed unmatched. CDR1 is SQVTM and CDR2 is ANQGSEA in the germline V gene. CDR3 length: 13 amino acids. The CDR3 DNA is TGCAGCGTTGAAGGAGGGGGCGGCACTGAAGCTTTCTTT. Translated: CSVEGGGGTEAFF.

The table lists this clonotype with a few counts. The chain has TRBV27 and TRBJ2-2; D unclear. Trimming pared 3 bases from V and 4 bases from J, leaving 9 bases between. CDR3 length: 14 amino acids. CDR1 MNHEY and CDR2 SMNVEV come from the germline V gene (reference sequence). The CDR3 protein is CASSFQISTGELFF. The CDR3 DNA reads TGTGCCAGCAGTTTTCAGATTAGCACCGGGGAGCTGTTTTTT.

The rearrangement joins TRBV7-2 to TRBJ2-7, with D perhaps being TRBD1 or TRBD2 (5 bases each). The CDR3 consists of 15 residues. Germline V gene lookup returns CDR1 SGHTA and CDR2 FQGNSA. Trimming stripped 5 bases from V and 0 bases from J, with 14 bases between. The DNA for the CDR3 is TGTGCCAGCAGCCCTATGGGGGTGAGCTCCTACGAGCAGTACTTC. Amino acid sequence: CASSPMGVSSYEQYF. Supplemented by reference TRBV7-2 and TRBJ2-7, the full variable domain reads GAGVSQSPSNKVTEKGKDVELRCDPISGHTALYWYRQSLGQGLEFLIYFQGNSAPDKSGLPSDRFSAERTGGSVSTLTIQRTQQEDSAVYLCASSPMGVSSYEQYFGPGTRLTVT.

V is TRBV7-2 and J is TRBJ2-7; TRBD2 aligns across 12 bases. J gave up 6 bases and V 4 bases, and 10 bases lay outside the gene matches. The CDR3 has 16 residues. Germline CDR1 SGHTA, CDR2 FQGNSA. CDR3 amino acids: CASSYTLAGGFSEQYF. Here the CDR3 DNA reads TGTGCCAGCAGCTACACCCTAGCGGGAGGGTTTAGCGAGCAGTACTTC.

The rearrangement uses TRBV7-9 and TRBJ1-2; D is perhaps TRBD1 (6 bases). Germline V lookup: CDR1 SEHNR, CDR2 FQNEAQ (reference sequence). V lost 0 bases and J 6 bases, leaving 11 bases between the germline ends. This CDR3 is built from 14 residues. The DNA of the CDR3 is TGTGCCAGCAGCTTAGCTGGCCCAGGGGATGGCTACACCTTC. Protein sequence: CASSLAGPGDGYTF.

There are a few counts of this clonotype. V is TRBV20-1 and J is TRBJ1-5; D is possibly TRBD1 (6 bases). V was cut by 5 bases and J by 0 bases, with 14 bases left in between. This CDR3 is built from 15 residues. Germline CDR1 DFQATT, CDR2 SNEGSKA (reference sequence). In nucleotides, the CDR3 is TGCAGTGCTCCAGACGGGGGCTATAGCAATCAGCCCCAGCATTTT. Its protein product is CSAPDGGYSNQPQHF.

This clonotype was counted at least ten times. The V and J genes are TRBV10-3 and TRBJ2-2; D is uncertain. The germline CDR1 and CDR2 sequences are ENHRY and SYGVKD. The CDR3 runs to 12 residues. The V and J ends lost 1 base and 7 bases respectively, with 4 bases between them. CDR3 amino acids: CAISEFGGELFF. As DNA, the CDR3 is TGTGCCATCAGTGAGTTCGGCGGGGAGCTGTTTTTT.

This rearrangement joins TRBV7-3 to TRBJ2-7; no firm D call. V lost 5 bases and J lost 6, with 14 bases in between. The germline CDR1 and CDR2 sequences are SGHTA and FQGTGA. The CDR3 has 13 amino acids. CDR3 loop: CASSRTTVSEQYF. The CDR3 region has the DNA TGTGCCAGCAGCAGGACCACAGTGAGCGAGCAGTACTTC.

This chain links TRBV3-1 with TRBJ2-3; 8 bases are shared with TRBD2. The CDR3 consists of 13 residues. Trimming took 8 bases from V and 1 from J; bases not matched to a gene: 2. Per germline, CDR1 LGHDT and CDR2 YNNKEL (reference sequence). The CDR3, as DNA: TGTGCCAGCGGGACTAGGGGCACAGATACGCAGTATTTT. Its translation is CASGTRGTDTQYF.

This clonotype was counted a few times. The genes are TRBV19 and TRBJ1-5; possible D gene TRBD1, 5 bases. This CDR3 spans 14 amino acids. Germline V gene data show CDR1 as LNHDA and CDR2 as SQIVND (reference sequence). The V end was cut by 5 bases, the J end by 1 base, with 9 bases between. DNA for the CDR3: TGTGCCAGTAGTTCTCGACAGAGCAATCAGCCCCAGCATTTT. It is translated as CASSSRQSNQPQHF.

V and J are TRBV7-2 and TRBJ1-6; possibly TRBD1 for D (5 bases). V dropped 1 base and J dropped 9 bases, with 13 bases sitting between them. The CDR3 contains 15 residues. CDR1 SGHTA and CDR2 FQGNSA come from the germline V gene. The CDR3 region is CASSLEGDARSPLHF. The DNA of the CDR3 is TGTGCCAGCAGCTTAGAAGGGGATGCTCGTTCACCCCTCCACTTT.

This chain uses TRBV28 with TRBJ2-1, with 12 bases that match TRBD2. The V gene's germline CDR1 is MDHEN and CDR2 SYDVKM. V was pared by 2 bases and J by 8 bases, with 4 bases of the junction left unmatched. CDR3 length: 15 residues. The CDR3 loop reads CASSLLAGGLDEQFF. The DNA of the CDR3 is TGTGCCAGCAGTTTACTAGCGGGAGGGTTGGATGAGCAGTTCTTC. The whole variable domain, remainder taken from reference TRBV28 and TRBJ2-1, is DVKVTQSSRYLVKRTGEKVFLECVQDMDHENMFWYRQDPGLGLRLIYFSYDVKMKEKGDIPEGYSVSREKKERFSLILESASTNQTSMYLCASSLLAGGLDEQFFGPGTRLTVL.

In its sample, this clonotype was seen a few times. V gene TRBV6-2 or TRBV6-3 combines with J gene TRBJ2-3, with 7 bases aligning to TRBD2. There are 14 residues in the CDR3. Germline-derived CDR1 and CDR2 are MNHEY and SVGEGT. J was trimmed by 1 base and V by 7 bases; bases with no gene match: 5. CDR3 DNA sequence: TGTGCCAGCACCCGAGCGGGACGCACAGATACGCAGTATTTT. Its translation: CASTRAGRTDTQYF.

This chain links TRBV11-2 with TRBJ2-2, with no clear D. This CDR3 region has 14 residues. The V end lost 7 bases, the J end lost 6 bases, and 15 bases lay between the germline ends. Germline loops: CDR1 SGHAT, CDR2 FQNNGV. CDR3 protein: CASTFSITAGELFF. CDR3 DNA: TGTGCCAGCACCTTCTCGATTACTGCCGGGGAGCTGTTTTTT.

This clonotype was recorded a few times. This chain uses TRBV29-1 with TRBJ2-3; D remains ambiguous. V lost 4 bases, J lost 2 bases, and 10 bases lay in between. Germline lookup yields CDR1 SQVTM and CDR2 ANQGSEA. The CDR3 is 13 residues long. The CDR3 sequence: CSVGFRNTDTQYF. Here the CDR3 DNA reads TGCAGCGTTGGGTTCAGGAACACAGATACGCAGTATTTT.

The CDR3 nucleotides read TGCGCCAGCAGCCAGCCCGGACGAAAATACGAGCAGTACTTC. It is translated as CASSQPGRKYEQYF. The chain carries TRBV4-1 and TRBJ2-7; no firm D call. The CDR3 loop spans 14 amino acids. Germline CDR1 and CDR2: MGHRA and YSYEKL. The V and J ends lost 3 bases and 4 bases respectively, with 13 bases between them.

With regard to this clonotype: At one end the junction does not follow the germline gene, possibly because of a read error. V usage is TRBV6-4 and J usage is TRBJ2-4; 16 bases fit TRBD2. The CDR3 extends over 18 amino acids. CDR1 is MRHNA, CDR2 SNTAGT, per germline. This CDR3 reads CARSSGTSGRALIDIQYF. CDR3 bases: TGTGCCCGCAGTTCGGGGACTAGCGGGAGGGCCTTGATCGACATTCAGTACTTC.

This clonotype appeared a few times. The V and J genes are TRBV12-3 or TRBV12-4 and TRBJ2-1, with D possibly being TRBD1 (6 bases). V shed 6 bases and J shed 8 bases, with 17 bases lying between them. The CDR3 loop spans 14 amino acids. In DNA, the CDR3 is TGTGCCAGCAGGAGACAGGCTGGTCTTTATGAGCAGTTCTTC. Translation gives CASRRQAGLYEQFF.